Below are 32 T cell receptor beta chains sequenced from a single sample in a study of shared clonotypes between healthy human individuals. The method was immunoSEQ multiplex PCR; TCRdb's version includes in-frame clones alone and lacks a portion of them. The sample has about 590,000 clones; around 95% are singletons. Naive CD8 cells were CD45RO-negative, positively selected for CCR7, excluding terminally differentiated effector memory CD45RA+ cells. Sequencing used naive CD8+ T cells sorted from blood. The receptors were gathered from a woman in her twenties or thirties in good health.

The V gene is TRBV27, the J gene TRBJ2-1; D may be TRBD1 or TRBD2 (5 bases each). Germline values: CDR1 MNHEY, CDR2 SMNVEV (reference sequence). Between the trimmed V and J ends, which lost 3 bases and 6 bases, there was a span of 9 bases. The CDR3 covers 13 residues. As DNA, the CDR3 is TGTGCCAGCAGTTTTGGGGGTGGCAATGAGCAGTTCTTC. This sequence encodes CASSFGGGNEQFF.

In this sample, this clone turned up once. The rearrangement joins TRBV5-6 to TRBJ2-1; possibly TRBD2 for D (6 bases). Germline CDR1 SGHDT, CDR2 YYEEEE. V was pared by 1 base and J by 3 bases, with 11 bases between. This CDR3 spans 15 amino acids. This chain's CDR3 is CASSLFGGNYNEQFF. In DNA form, the CDR3 reads TGTGCCAGCAGCTTGTTTGGCGGGAACTACAATGAGCAGTTCTTC.

The gene calls are TRBV5-6 and TRBJ2-7; D gene unclear. The CDR3 covers 11 residues. Trimming pared 2 bases from V and 7 bases from J, leaving 7 bases between. Germline V CDR1 and CDR2: SGHDT, YYEEEE. CDR3: CASSFVGEQYF. CDR3 DNA: TGTGCCAGCAGCTTCGTTGGGGAGCAGTACTTC.

The rearrangement links TRBV9 to TRBJ2-3; 11 positions agree with TRBD2. Per germline, CDR1 SGDLS and CDR2 YYNGEE. Trimming took 4 bases from V and 2 from J; bases not matched to a gene: 6. The CDR3 spans 16 residues. In nucleotides, the CDR3 is TGTGCCAGCAGCTCCCTAGCGGGGGGCTTCACAGATACGCAGTATTTT. Amino acids: CASSSLAGGFTDTQYF.

The chain combines TRBV7-9 with TRBJ1-5, with TRBD1 matching over 7 bases. The CDR3 has 16 amino acids. After removal of 6 bases from V and 3 bases from J, the junction contained 11 bases not matched to a gene. From germline, CDR1 is SEHNR and CDR2 FQNEAQ (reference sequence). This CDR3 reads CASRLGQPTNNQPQHF. CDR3 in DNA: TGTGCCAGCAGACTGGGACAGCCCACCAACAATCAGCCCCAGCATTTT.

This chain links TRBV30 with TRBJ2-7; 14 positions match TRBD2. CDR3 length: 16 residues. V gave up 1 base and J gave up 7 bases; unmatched junction bases: 9. Looked up from germline, CDR1 is GTSNPN and CDR2 is SVGIG (reference sequence). As DNA, the CDR3 is TGTGCCTGGAGTGGGGTCGGGACTAGCGGGAGTGTGGAGCAGTACTTC. As protein: CAWSGVGTSGSVEQYF.

This chain links TRBV6-6 with TRBJ1-6; D gene uncertain. CDR3 length: 16 residues. V lost 2 bases and J lost 0, with 8 bases in between. Germline V lookup: CDR1 MNHNY, CDR2 SVGAGI (reference sequence). Written as DNA, the CDR3 is TGTGCCAGCAGTTACGAGGACCACTCCTATAATTCACCCCTCCACTTT. Translated: CASSYEDHSYNSPLHF.

The chain employs TRBV9 and TRBJ2-3; D is undetermined. Per germline, CDR1 SGDLS and CDR2 YYNGEE. The CDR3 totals 14 residues. The ends were cut back, 4 bases at V and 3 bases at J, with 12 bases in the middle. CDR3 bases: TGTGCCAGCAGCCCCCCTACTTTAACAGATACGCAGTATTTT. This sequence encodes CASSPPTLTDTQYF.

The chain employs TRBV2 and TRBJ2-3; D not certain. CDR1 and CDR2 (germline): SNHLY, FYNNEI. Trimming removed 3 bases at V and 7 bases at J, with 8 bases between. The CDR3 covers 12 residues. The CDR3, as DNA: TGTGCCAGCAGTGATACTACCTATACGCAGTATTTT. Translating it yields CASSDTTYTQYF.

The rearrangement links TRBV10-2 to TRBJ2-3; a possible D gene is TRBD1 (6 bases). Germline loops: CDR1 WSHSY, CDR2 SAAADI. V was clipped by 3 bases and J by 2 bases, with 15 bases between them. The CDR3 runs 16 residues. This chain's CDR3 is CASSDPSQGNTDTQYF. In DNA form, the CDR3 reads TGCGCCAGCAGTGATCCGAGTCAGGGGAACACAGATACGCAGTATTTT.

The CDR3 loop is CASSGDSASSYNEQFF. DNA of the CDR3: TGTGCCAGCAGCGGTGATAGCGCGAGCTCCTACAATGAGCAGTTCTTC. This rearrangement joins TRBV7-2 to TRBJ2-1, with D possibly being TRBD2 (5 bases). Trimming left V 5 bases short and J 0 bases short, with 14 bases between. The CDR3 covers 16 residues. The V gene's germline CDR1 is SGHTA and CDR2 FQGNSA.

This chain joins TRBV7-6 and TRBJ2-7; the D gene is possibly TRBD2 (6 bases). The ends were cut back, 5 bases at V and 3 bases at J, with 14 bases in the middle. The CDR3 is 14 amino acids. The V gene's germline CDR1 is SGHVS and CDR2 FNYEAQ. The CDR3 protein is CASSPRGVHYEQYF. The CDR3 DNA sequence: TGTGCCAGCAGCCCACGCGGGGTCCACTACGAGCAGTACTTC.

The chain carries TRBV11-2 and TRBJ2-1; the D call may be TRBD1 or TRBD2 (6 bases each). V dropped 2 bases and J dropped 8 bases, with 16 bases sitting between them. Germline V gives CDR1 SGHAT, CDR2 FQNNGV. CDR3 size: 15 residues. CDR3 amino acids: CASSLTPEGDYEQFF. CDR3 bases: TGTGCCAGCAGCTTAACCCCGGAGGGGGACTATGAGCAGTTCTTC.

Comment on this clone: The same CDR3 arises from other DNA sequences in this sample as well. The chain recombines TRBV27 with TRBJ1-2; the match to TRBD1 covers 8 bases. Germline loops: CDR1 MNHEY, CDR2 SMNVEV (reference sequence). The CDR3 runs 12 residues. The junction had 1 base not matched to a gene; V was cut back by 6 bases and J by 4 bases. DNA of the CDR3: TGTGCCAGCAGAACAGGGGGCTATGGCTACACCTTC. Encoded protein: CASRTGGYGYTF.

V gene TRBV7-9 combines with J gene TRBJ2-7; D call uncertain. V was shortened by 0 bases and J by 5 bases, with 11 bases between the two germline ends. The CDR3 length is 14 residues. The germline V gene has CDR1 SEHNR and CDR2 FQNEAQ (reference sequence). The CDR3 DNA reads as TGTGCCAGCAGCTTAGCAATACCGGCAGACGAGCAGTACTTC. This encodes CASSLAIPADEQYF.

J is TRBJ2-1 and V is TRBV27; D is uncertain. The V and J ends lost 1 base and 7 bases respectively, with 17 bases between them. Germline V CDR1 and CDR2: MNHEY, SMNVEV (reference sequence). This CDR3 region has 16 residues. CDR3 coding DNA: TGTGCCAGCAGTTTATACTCCGGCGTCCCGAGGAATGAGCAGTTCTTC. Protein sequence: CASSLYSGVPRNEQFF.

The chain links TRBV28 to TRBJ2-2, with 16 bases that match TRBD2. The CDR3 extends over 21 amino acids. V lost 2 bases to trimming and J lost 0 bases; unmatched junction nucleotides: 9. Germline V gene sequence: CDR1 MDHEN, CDR2 SYDVKM. DNA for the CDR3: TGTGCCAGCAGTTTACCCACCGAGGGACTAGCGGGGGGGGCGAACACCGGGGAGCTGTTTTTT. This sequence encodes CASSLPTEGLAGGANTGELFF.

The chain links TRBV4-1 to TRBJ1-5; D perhaps matches TRBD1 (6 bases). V lost 4 bases to trimming and J lost 4 bases, with 14 bases between them. CDR3 size: 15 residues. Germline CDR1 reads MGHRA; CDR2 reads YSYEKL. CDR3 region: CASSPTAGANQPQHF. As DNA, the CDR3 is TGCGCCAGCAGCCCCACGGCAGGGGCAAATCAGCCCCAGCATTTT.

The chain has TRBV5-6 and TRBJ2-7; D call uncertain. Trimming left V 6 bases short and J 2 bases short, with 15 bases between. This CDR3 contains 14 residues. Germline CDR1 is SGHDT and CDR2 is YYEEEE. Written as DNA, the CDR3 is TGTGCCAGCAAGAGAGTGACGGACCCCTACGAGCAGTACTTC. Translating it yields CASKRVTDPYEQYF.

The chain combines TRBV5-6 with TRBJ2-1; D might be TRBD2 (6 bases). This CDR3 has 15 amino acids. Germline CDR1 SGHDT, CDR2 YYEEEE. The ends were cut back, 2 bases at V and 4 bases at J, with 13 bases in the middle. The CDR3: CASSFGQGGYNEQFF. The CDR3 bases are TGTGCCAGCAGCTTCGGGCAGGGAGGTTACAATGAGCAGTTCTTC.

V usage is TRBV4-1 and J usage is TRBJ2-1, with 9 bases that match TRBD2. The J segment lost 6 bases and the V segment lost 1 base, leaving 10 bases of the junction unmatched. In germline, CDR1 is MGHRA, CDR2 YSYEKL. The CDR3 sequence is 17 residues long. The CDR3 here is CASSQVLLAGLGNEQFF. The CDR3 bases are TGCGCCAGCAGCCAAGTTCTGCTAGCGGGATTGGGCAATGAGCAGTTCTTC.

The chain recombines TRBV4-1 with TRBJ2-5, with TRBD1 identical over 7 bases. The J call is doubtful: the DNA matches TRBJ2-7 better. CDR1 and CDR2 from the germline V gene are MGHRA and YSYEKL. This CDR3 is built from 17 residues. In DNA form, the CDR3 reads TGCGCCAGCAGCCAAGAGGCCTTACAGGGGTCCTCCTACGAGCAGTACTTC. Its protein is CASSQEALQGSSYEQYF.

The genes are TRBV6-5 and TRBJ1-1; 8 positions agree with TRBD1. V lost 7 bases, J lost 4 bases, and 8 bases stayed unmatched. This CDR3 has 14 amino acids. Looked up from germline, CDR1 is MNHEY and CDR2 is SVGAGI. CDR3: CASNGRGLGTEAFF. CDR3 bases: TGTGCCAGCAACGGCAGGGGGCTGGGCACTGAAGCTTTCTTT.

The chain carries TRBV19 and TRBJ2-3; D is possibly TRBD1 (6 bases). The germline CDR1 and CDR2 sequences are LNHDA and SQIVND (reference sequence). The CDR3 loop spans 14 amino acids. V was clipped by 4 bases and J by 2 bases, with 10 bases between them. CDR3 residues: CASSTGDHTDTQYF. DNA for the CDR3: TGTGCCAGTAGTACAGGGGACCACACAGATACGCAGTATTTT.

V is TRBV19 and J is TRBJ2-1; 7 bases are a match to TRBD2. The germline gives CDR1 LNHDA, CDR2 SQIVND (reference sequence). Trimming at V came to 5 bases and at J to 6 bases, leaving 1 base not matched to a gene. The CDR3 has 12 residues. For the CDR3, the DNA is TGTGCCAGTAGTGGCGGGAGCAATGAGCAGTTCTTC. It specifies CASSGGSNEQFF.

This sequence joins TRBV6-5 and TRBJ1-1, with TRBD1 as a possible D gene (5 bases). V was trimmed by 2 bases and J by 0 bases, leaving 13 bases between them. This CDR3 spans 16 amino acids. Germline CDR1 and CDR2: MNHEY and SVGAGI. CDR3 amino acids: CASSYHKGRMNTEAFF. CDR3 bases: TGTGCCAGCAGTTACCACAAGGGACGGATGAACACTGAAGCTTTCTTT.

This chain joins TRBV28 and TRBJ2-5; D is unclear. The better agreement between TRBJ2-7 and the DNA end casts doubt on the J call. CDR3 length: 12 amino acids. CDR1 and CDR2 from the germline V gene are MDHEN and SYDVKM. CDR3 in DNA: TGTGCCAGCAGCCCGATAAGGAGCGAGCAGTACTTC. Translating gives CASSPIRSEQYF.

Only a few counts were recorded for this clone. The chain employs TRBV5-1 and TRBJ1-1, with D unclear. V shed 1 base and J shed 1 base, with 8 bases lying between them. This CDR3 region has 14 residues. Germline assignment: CDR1 SGHRS and CDR2 YFSETQ. This CDR3 reads CASSLWVPNTEAFF. The CDR3 nucleotides read TGCGCCAGCAGCTTGTGGGTACCGAACACTGAAGCTTTCTTT.

The V gene is TRBV11-2, the J gene TRBJ1-1; possible D gene TRBD1, 5 bases. Germline values: CDR1 SGHAT, CDR2 FQNNGV. V was clipped by 3 bases and J by 7 bases, with 9 bases between them. This CDR3 comprises 12 residues. CDR3 in DNA: TGTGCCAGCAGCTTTCGACAGATTGAAGCTTTCTTT. Protein sequence: CASSFRQIEAFF.

This chain uses TRBV28 with TRBJ1-1; D is unclear. Germline V gene sequence: CDR1 MDHEN, CDR2 SYDVKM. V was trimmed by 3 bases and J by 0 bases, leaving 17 bases between them. The CDR3 extends over 17 amino acids. The chain's CDR3 is CASSFGPELTMNTEAFF. In DNA, the CDR3 is TGTGCCAGCAGTTTCGGCCCAGAGCTGACTATGAACACTGAAGCTTTCTTT.

This clone showed up just once. One end of the junction is discordant with germline, which a read error may explain. J is TRBJ2-7 and V is TRBV13; the match to TRBD2 covers 8 bases. Germline CDR1 is PRHDT and CDR2 is FYEKMQ (reference sequence). CDR3 length equals 16 residues. CDR3 sequence reads: CASSLAGTSPSHEQYF. In DNA form, the CDR3 reads TGTGCCAGCAGCTTAGCAGGGACTAGTCCCTCCCACGAGCAGTACTTC.

This chain uses TRBV30 with TRBJ2-3; 10 bases fit TRBD2. CDR1 is GTSNPN and CDR2 is SVGIG in the germline V gene (reference sequence). The CDR3 runs to 14 residues. Trimming took 2 bases from V and 5 from J; bases not matched to a gene: 4. In nucleotides, the CDR3 is TGTGCCTGGAGTACTAGCGGGATAGGAGATACGCAGTATTTT. Protein product: CAWSTSGIGDTQYF.